These 8 T cell receptor beta chains were all obtained from the same sample, sequenced in a study of regulatory T cells in long-lasting Graves disease. With iRepertoire HTBI primers and Arm-PCR of CDR3 regions, TCR beta libraries were built. Each CDR3 protein is one row after TCRdb ran MiXCR on the multiplex PCR reads. Of about 430,000 distinct CDR3 sequences listed, 20% to 25% are singletons. Indicated time point: persistent/refractory GD, antithyroid drugs over 5 years with positive TRAb. Making the TCR library involved RNA that had been extracted from PBMCs. Sequences were derived from peripheral blood mononuclear cells (PBMCs), sampled when the disease was refractory, from a patient treated with antithyroid drugs. Receptors originate from a female donor with Graves disease.

The chain combines TRBV24-1 with TRBJ1-1, with D perhaps matching TRBD1 (5 bases). CDR3 length equals 14 residues. V lost 4 bases to trimming and J lost 5 bases, with 13 bases between them. CDR1 is KGHDR, CDR2 SFDVKD, per germline. The CDR3 DNA sequence: TGTGCCACCAGTGAGACCGGGACTTCGACTGAAGCTTTCTTT. It codes for CATSETGTSTEAFF.

The table lists this clonotype with many counts. The rearrangement uses TRBV12-3 or TRBV12-4 and TRBJ1-5; TRBD1 matches at 8 bases. This CDR3 contains 15 residues. V was clipped by 4 bases and J by 6 bases; unmatched bases: 8. As DNA, the CDR3 is TGTGCCAGCAGTTCACAGGGGGAGGAGGGTCAGCCCCAGCATTTT. Encoded protein: CASSSQGEEGQPQHF.

This clonotype has at least ten counts. The V gene is TRBV6-1, the J gene TRBJ2-2; D perhaps matches TRBD1 (7 bases). CDR3 size: 13 residues. Germline loops: CDR1 MNHNS, CDR2 SASEGT. CDR3 sequence reads: CSSRGVGTGELFF. In DNA, the CDR3 is TGTTCTTCCAGGGGGGTTGGAACCGGGGAGCTGTTTTTT.

The sample holds many counts of this clonotype. The chain couples TRBV20-1 to TRBJ1-1; possible D gene TRBD1, 6 bases. The CDR3 has 13 amino acids. The germline gives CDR1 DFQATT, CDR2 SNEGSKA (reference sequence). Trimming removed 5 bases from V and 0 bases from J, with 10 bases in between. The CDR3 protein is CSAQDRLNTEAFF. CDR3 coding DNA: TGCAGTGCTCAGGACAGATTGAACACTGAAGCTTTCTTT.

This clonotype was seen repeatedly, ten times or more. V and J are TRBV2 and TRBJ2-3; TRBD1 matches 9 bases. Germline loops: CDR1 SNHLY, CDR2 FYNNEI. The CDR3 has 13 residues. Trimming removed 8 bases from V and 2 bases from J; junction bases left unmatched: 2. CDR3 sequence: CASGTGNTDTQYF. In DNA, the CDR3 is TGTGCCAGCGGGACAGGGAACACAGATACGCAGTATTTT.

This clonotype was detected many times. The rearrangement joins TRBV3-1 to TRBJ1-2, with D perhaps matching TRBD1 (5 bases). V lost 6 bases and J 2 bases, leaving 13 bases between the germline ends. The CDR3 totals 14 residues. The germline CDR1 and CDR2 sequences are LGHDT and YNNKEL (reference sequence). CDR3 loop: CASSGTGVNYGYTF. Written as DNA, the CDR3 is TGTGCCAGCAGTGGGACTGGAGTGAACTATGGCTACACCTTC.

This clonotype appeared a few times. V gene TRBV18 combines with J gene TRBJ2-6; D not resolved. Trimming removed 4 bases from V and 4 bases from J, with 8 bases in between. Germline CDR1 and CDR2: KGHSH and LQKENI. This CDR3 contains 14 residues. DNA of the CDR3: TGTGCCAGCTCACGGCCCCTAGGGGCCAACGTCCTGACTTTC. It yields the protein CASSRPLGANVLTF.

There are many counts of this clonotype. The chain couples TRBV11-2 to TRBJ2-7; D is undetermined. The CDR3 runs to 13 residues. The germline V and J ends were trimmed by 2 bases and 1 base, with 6 bases remaining between them. Germline loops: CDR1 SGHAT, CDR2 FQNNGV. The CDR3 DNA reads TGTGCCAGCAGCTTAACATTGTCCTACGAGCAGTACTTC. It is translated as CASSLTLSYEQYF.